This TCR beta chain was identified in a study of blood T cells in healthy people across ages. Findings and caveats of the study: Unsorted PBMCs prevented conclusive naive versus antigen-experienced comparison. Greater diversity and more naive CD4+ cells were seen in long-lived donors than in aged donors.

This clonotype was found many times. Its antigen is still unknown. Alongside a J-beta primer mix, a sample-barcoded 5' primer served in a second PCR lasting about 6 to 11 cycles. A template-switch adaptor containing 12 random nucleotides labeled each cDNA molecule. TCRdb redid the calling of the 5' RACE reads with MiXCR, one entry per CDR3 protein. The sample holds around 870,000 distinct CDR3 sequences, about 28% seen once. The germline gives CDR1 SGHTA, CDR2 FQGNSA. V dropped 2 bases and J dropped 3 bases, with 8 bases sitting between them. CDR3 size: 14 residues. It was around 9 milliliters of peripheral blood that were drawn from each donor.

Sequenced: blood. This chain connects TRBV7-2 to TRBJ1-5; no firm D call. The TCR originated in an elderly woman in good health. The CDR3 nucleotides are TGTGCCAGCAGCTTAAACAGTAACAATCAGCCCCAGCATTTT. This gives the protein CASSLNSNNQPQHF.